Detailed here is one TCR beta chain. One junction end does not reproduce the germline sequence, and a read error may be involved. Selected positively for CCR7 and CD45RO-negative, naive CD8 cells excluded terminally differentiated effector memory CD45RA+ cells. These data come from a study of shared clonotypes between healthy human individuals. Repertoires were generated with immunoSEQ multiplex PCR, while TCRdb's copy carries only in-frame clones and drops some. Of about 2 million clones in the sample, approximately 94% were seen once. Germline V gives CDR1 SGHDT, CDR2 YYEEEE. The length of the CDR3 is 15 residues.

The chain has TRBV5-6 and TRBJ2-7; 7 bases line up with TRBD1. Sequencing was done on a sample of naive CD8+ T cells sorted from blood. This TCR derives from a man between 18 and 35 years old in good health. The CDR3 nucleotides read TGTGCCAGCGGCTTCTCCGACAGGGTTCCCTACGAGCAGTACTTC. This sequence encodes CASGFSDRVPYEQYF.